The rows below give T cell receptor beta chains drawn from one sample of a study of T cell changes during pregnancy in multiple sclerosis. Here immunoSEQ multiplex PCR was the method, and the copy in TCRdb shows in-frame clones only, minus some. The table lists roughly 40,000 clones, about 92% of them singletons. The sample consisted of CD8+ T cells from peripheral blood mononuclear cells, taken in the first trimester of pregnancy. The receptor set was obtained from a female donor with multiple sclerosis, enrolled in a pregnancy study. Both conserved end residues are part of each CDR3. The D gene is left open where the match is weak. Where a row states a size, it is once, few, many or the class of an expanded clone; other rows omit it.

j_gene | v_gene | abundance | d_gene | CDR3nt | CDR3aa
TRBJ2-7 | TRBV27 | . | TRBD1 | TGTGCCAGCAGCCGGACAGGGGACAAATACTACGAGCAGTACTTC | CASSRTGDKYYEQYF
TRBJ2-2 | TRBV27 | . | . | TGTGCCAGCAGTTTATCGCAGGGTACCGGGGAGCTGTTTTTT | CASSLSQGTGELFF
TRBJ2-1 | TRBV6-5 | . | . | TGTGCCAGCAGGCCTACAGTGGACTCCTACAATGAGCAGTTCTTC | CASRPTVDSYNEQFF
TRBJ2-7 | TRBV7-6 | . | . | TGTGCCAGCAGCTTTTACGGTAGCTCCTACGAGCAGTACTTC | CASSFYGSSYEQYF
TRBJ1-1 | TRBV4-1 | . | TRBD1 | TGCGCCAGCAGCCAGACAGGGTTGGCCACTGAAGCTTTCTTT | CASSQTGLATEAFF
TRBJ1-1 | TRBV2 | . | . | TGTGCCAGAAGAGCACTTGAAGCTTTCTTT | CARRALEAFF
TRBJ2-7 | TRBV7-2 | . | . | TGTGCCAGCAGCCTAGTGGGGGGACTCACCTACGAGCAGTACTTC | CASSLVGGLTYEQYF
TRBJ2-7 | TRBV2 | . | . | TGTGCCAGCAGTGAAGGAGTCGACGAGCAGTACTTC | CASSEGVDEQYF
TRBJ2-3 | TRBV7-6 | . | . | TGTGCCAGCACTAAGTTGGGACTTGGCACAGATACGCAGTATTTT | CASTKLGLGTDTQYF
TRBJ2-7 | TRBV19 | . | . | TGTGCCAGTACCCCGGGGACTGACACCTACGAGCAGTACTTC | CASTPGTDTYEQYF
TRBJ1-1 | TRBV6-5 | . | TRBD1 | TGTGCCAGCAGTGGGACGGGACAGTTCTCCACTGAAGCTTTCTTT | CASSGTGQFSTEAFF
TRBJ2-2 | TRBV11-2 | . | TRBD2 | TGTGCCAGCAGTCCCCGTGGGCGGGGGGGCCGGTTGGGAGTCGGGGAGCTGTTTTTT | CASSPRGRGGRLGVGELFF
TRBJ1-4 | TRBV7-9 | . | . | TGTGCCAGCACCCCCTCCGCAACTAATGAAAAACTGTTTTTT | CASTPSATNEKLFF
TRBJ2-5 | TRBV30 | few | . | TGTGCCTGGAGTGTACAGGGCGACCTGGAGACCCAGTACTTC | CAWSVQGDLETQYF
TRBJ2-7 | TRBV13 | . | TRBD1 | TGTGCCAGCAGCTTTGGCGGCAGGGGGCCATACGAGCAGTACTTC | CASSFGGRGPYEQYF
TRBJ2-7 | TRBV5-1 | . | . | TGCGCCAGCAGCTTGGCCACAGCGGGCCAATACTACGAGCAGTACTTC | CASSLATAGQYYEQYF
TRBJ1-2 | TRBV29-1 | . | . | TGCAGCGCCGGACAGTACTATGGCTACACCTTC | CSAGQYYGYTF
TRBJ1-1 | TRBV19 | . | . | TGTGCCAGTAGAGAGGGGGGGGAAAAGACTGAAGCTTTCTTT | CASREGGEKTEAFF
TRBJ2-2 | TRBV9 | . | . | TGTGCCAGCAGCAACCCCTGGGGGCTAGACACCGGGGAGCTGTTTTTT | CASSNPWGLDTGELFF
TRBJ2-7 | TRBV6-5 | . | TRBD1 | TGTGCCAGCAGTTATGCCGGGACAGGGGACTACGAGCAGTACTTC | CASSYAGTGDYEQYF
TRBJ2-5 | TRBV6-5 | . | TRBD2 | TGTGCCAGCAGTTCGTGGGAGGGCCAAGAGACCCAGTACTTC | CASSSWEGQETQYF
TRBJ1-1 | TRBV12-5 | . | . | TGTGCTAGTGGTTCCAGGTTGACGAACACTGAAGCTTTCTTT | CASGSRLTNTEAFF
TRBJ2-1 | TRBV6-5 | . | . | TGTGCCAGCAGTTACGCGGACAGCCCGAACAATGAGCAGTTCTTC | CASSYADSPNNEQFF
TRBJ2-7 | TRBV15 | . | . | TGTGCCACCAGAACGAGTTTGTCGTACGAGCAGTACTTC | CATRTSLSYEQYF
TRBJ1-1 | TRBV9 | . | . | TGTGCCAGCAGCGTCTTCGACGAGGCGGACACTGAAGCTTTCTTT | CASSVFDEADTEAFF
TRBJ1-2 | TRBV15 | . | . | TGTGCCACCAGCAGAGATACAGACCCGAGCCATGGCTACACCTTC | CATSRDTDPSHGYTF
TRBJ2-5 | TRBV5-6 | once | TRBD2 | TGTGCCAGCAGTGCGGGGGGGGGAGAGACCCAGTACTTC | CASSAGGGETQYF
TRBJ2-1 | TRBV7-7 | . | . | TGTGCTAGCAGCACCCCCAGGGGATCTGTCGACAATGAGCAGTTCTTC | CASSTPRGSVDNEQFF
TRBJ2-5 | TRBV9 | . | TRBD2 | TGTGCCAGCAGCATAGCGGGGGGGCCGCAGGAGACCCAGTACTTC | CASSIAGGPQETQYF
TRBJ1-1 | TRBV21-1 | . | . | TGTGCCAGCAGCAAAGGGCAGGGGAGGAACACTGAAGCTTTCTTT | CASSKGQGRNTEAFF
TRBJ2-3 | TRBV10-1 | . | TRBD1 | TGCGCCAGCAGTGAGGGACAGGGGAGGCCTACAGATACGCAGTATTTT | CASSEGQGRPTDTQYF
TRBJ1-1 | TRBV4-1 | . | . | TGCGCCAGCAGCGAGACTCAGGGTTGGACTGAAGCTTTCTTT | CASSETQGWTEAFF
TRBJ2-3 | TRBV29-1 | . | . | TGCAGCCTCCTGTGGGGGGGCACAGATACGCAGTATTTT | CSLLWGGTDTQYF
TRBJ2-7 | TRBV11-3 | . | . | TGTGCCAGCAGCTCTGGGGGGAGCGAGCAGTACTTC | CASSSGGSEQYF
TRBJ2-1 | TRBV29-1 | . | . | TGCAGCGTACCCAGCGGTACCTCCTACAATGAGCAGTTCTTC | CSVPSGTSYNEQFF
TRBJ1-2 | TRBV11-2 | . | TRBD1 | TGTGCCAGCAGCCCCCAGGACCCCGGGACAGCCCTTCTCTATGGCTACACCTTC | CASSPQDPGTALLYGYTF